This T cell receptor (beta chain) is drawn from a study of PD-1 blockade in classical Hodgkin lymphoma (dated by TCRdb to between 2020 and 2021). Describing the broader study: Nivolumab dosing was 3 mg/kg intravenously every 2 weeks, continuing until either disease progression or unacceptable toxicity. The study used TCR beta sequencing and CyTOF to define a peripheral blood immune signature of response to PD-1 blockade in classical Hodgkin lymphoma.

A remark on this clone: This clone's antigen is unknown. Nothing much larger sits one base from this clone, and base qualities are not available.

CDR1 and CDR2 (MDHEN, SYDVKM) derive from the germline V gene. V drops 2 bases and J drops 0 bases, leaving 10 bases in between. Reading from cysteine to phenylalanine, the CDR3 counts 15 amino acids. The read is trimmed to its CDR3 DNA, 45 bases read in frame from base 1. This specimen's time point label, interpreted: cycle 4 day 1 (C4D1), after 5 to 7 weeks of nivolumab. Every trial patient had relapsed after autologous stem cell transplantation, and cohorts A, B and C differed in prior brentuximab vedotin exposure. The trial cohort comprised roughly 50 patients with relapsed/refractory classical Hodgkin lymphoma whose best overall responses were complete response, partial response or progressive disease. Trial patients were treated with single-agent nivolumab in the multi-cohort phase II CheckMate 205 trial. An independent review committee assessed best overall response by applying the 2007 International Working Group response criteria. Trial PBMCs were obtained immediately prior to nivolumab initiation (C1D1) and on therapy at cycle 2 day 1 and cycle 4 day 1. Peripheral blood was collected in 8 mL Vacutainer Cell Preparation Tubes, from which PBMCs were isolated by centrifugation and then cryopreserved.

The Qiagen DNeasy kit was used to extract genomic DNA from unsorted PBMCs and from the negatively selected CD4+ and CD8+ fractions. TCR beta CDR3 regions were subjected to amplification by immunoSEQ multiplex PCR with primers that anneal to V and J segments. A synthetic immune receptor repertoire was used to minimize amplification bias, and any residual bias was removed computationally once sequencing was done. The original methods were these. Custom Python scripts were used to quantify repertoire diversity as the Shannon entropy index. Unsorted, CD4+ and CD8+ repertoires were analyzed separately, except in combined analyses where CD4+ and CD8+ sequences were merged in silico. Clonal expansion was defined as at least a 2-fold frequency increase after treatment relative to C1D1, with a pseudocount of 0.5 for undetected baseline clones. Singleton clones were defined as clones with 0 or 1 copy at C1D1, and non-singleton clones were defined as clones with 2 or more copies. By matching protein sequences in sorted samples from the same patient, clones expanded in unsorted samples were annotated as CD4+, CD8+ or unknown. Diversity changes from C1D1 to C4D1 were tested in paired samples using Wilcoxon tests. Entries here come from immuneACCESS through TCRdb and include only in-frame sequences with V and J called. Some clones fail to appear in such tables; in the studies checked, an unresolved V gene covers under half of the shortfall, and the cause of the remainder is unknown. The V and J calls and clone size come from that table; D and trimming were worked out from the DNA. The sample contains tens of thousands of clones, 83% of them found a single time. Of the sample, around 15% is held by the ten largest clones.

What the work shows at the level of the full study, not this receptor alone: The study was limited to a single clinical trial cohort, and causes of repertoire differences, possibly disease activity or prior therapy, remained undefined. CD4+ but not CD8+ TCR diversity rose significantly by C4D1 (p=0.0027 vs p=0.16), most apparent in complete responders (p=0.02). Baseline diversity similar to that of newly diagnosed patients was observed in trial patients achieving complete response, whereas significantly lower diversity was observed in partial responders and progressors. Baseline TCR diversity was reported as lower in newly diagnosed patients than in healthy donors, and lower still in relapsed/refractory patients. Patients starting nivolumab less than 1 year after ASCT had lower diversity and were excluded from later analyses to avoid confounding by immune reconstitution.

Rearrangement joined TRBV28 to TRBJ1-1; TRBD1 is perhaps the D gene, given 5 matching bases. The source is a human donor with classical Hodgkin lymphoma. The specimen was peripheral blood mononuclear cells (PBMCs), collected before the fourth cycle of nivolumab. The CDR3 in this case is CASSLPGRLNTEAFF. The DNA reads TGTGCCAGCAGTTTACCGGGACGGCTGAACACTGAAGCTTTCTTT.